A single T cell receptor (beta chain) is shown here with its context. Some clones are missing from TCRdb's copy, which holds only in-frame ones; the method was immunoSEQ multiplex PCR. The sample records approximately 230,000 clones, approximately 90% being singletons. The data stem from a study of blood T cell repertoires in COVID-19. The wider study: Nucleic acid was either cDNA or gDNA, and it came from T cells, B-cell-depleted T cells, or PBMCs.

Those who participated ranged in age from roughly 18 to 89 years and resided in about two dozen US areas. The receptor was isolated from a woman in her thirties with acute COVID-19. The specimen sequenced was PBMCs or T cells enriched from blood (not recorded which).

Here the CDR3 reads CASSRSLISGQAEKLFF. DNA of the CDR3: TGTGCCAGCAGCCGTTCCCTCATATCTGGACAGGCTGAAAAACTGTTTTTT. The chain is built from TRBV11-2 and TRBJ1-4, with 7 bases matching TRBD1. The CDR3 runs 17 residues. V was clipped by 5 bases and J by 7 bases; unmatched bases: 16. Germline CDR1 reads SGHAT; CDR2 reads FQNNGV.